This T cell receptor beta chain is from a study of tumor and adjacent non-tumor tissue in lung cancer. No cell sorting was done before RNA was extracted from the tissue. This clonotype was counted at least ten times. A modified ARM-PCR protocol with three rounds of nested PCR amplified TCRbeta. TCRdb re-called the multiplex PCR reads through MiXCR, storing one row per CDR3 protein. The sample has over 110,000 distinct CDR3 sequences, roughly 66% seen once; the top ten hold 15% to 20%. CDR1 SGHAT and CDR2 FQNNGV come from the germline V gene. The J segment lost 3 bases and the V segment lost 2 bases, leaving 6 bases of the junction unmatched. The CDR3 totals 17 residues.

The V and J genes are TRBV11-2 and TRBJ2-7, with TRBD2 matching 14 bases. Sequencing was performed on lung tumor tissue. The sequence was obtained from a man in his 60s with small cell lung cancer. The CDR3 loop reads CASSLSKGLAGVYEQYF. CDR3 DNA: TGTGCCAGCAGCTTATCAAAGGGACTAGCGGGAGTCTACGAGCAGTACTTC.